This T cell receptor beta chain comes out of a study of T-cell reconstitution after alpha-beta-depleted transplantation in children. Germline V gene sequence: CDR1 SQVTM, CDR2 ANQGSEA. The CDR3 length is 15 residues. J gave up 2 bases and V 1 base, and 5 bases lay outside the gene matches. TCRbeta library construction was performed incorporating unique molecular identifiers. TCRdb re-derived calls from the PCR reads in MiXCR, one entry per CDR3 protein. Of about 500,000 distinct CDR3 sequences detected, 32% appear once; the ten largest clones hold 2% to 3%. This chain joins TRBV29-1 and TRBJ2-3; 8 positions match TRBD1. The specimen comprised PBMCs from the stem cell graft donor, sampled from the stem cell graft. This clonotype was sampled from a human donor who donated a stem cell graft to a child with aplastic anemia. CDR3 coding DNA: TGCAGCGTTGAAGCCGGACAGGGATCCACAGATACGCAGTATTTT. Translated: CSVEAGQGSTDTQYF.